The 20 T cell receptor beta chains reported below all come from one sample, sequenced in a study of Tregs in tolerant kidney transplant recipients. Assay used: immunoSEQ multiplex PCR; TCRdb lists only in-frame clones, some missing. Here the sample spans fewer than 20,000 clones, roughly four fifths being singletons. Sequenced input: Tregs from blood. Receptors were obtained from a human donor in good health.

The V call is TRBV10-3, the J call TRBJ1-1; D not resolved. V was cut by 1 base and J by 3 bases, with 0 bases left in between. Germline V gives CDR1 ENHRY, CDR2 SYGVKD. The CDR3 contains 11 residues. CDR3 DNA: TGTGCCATCAGTGAGTACACTGAAGCTTTCTTT. Translating it yields CAISEYTEAFF.

DNA for the CDR3: TGTGCCAGCAGCTTGGCAGGGGGCCCCTTTGCTTTCTTT. Its translation: CASSLAGGPFAFF. The rearrangement uses TRBV7-3 and TRBJ1-1; 8 bases fit TRBD1. The CDR3 length is 13 residues. After removal of 3 bases from V and 11 bases from J, the junction contained 8 bases not matched to a gene. In germline, CDR1 is SGHTA, CDR2 FQGTGA.

The chain has TRBV30 and TRBJ2-3; 9 bases are shared with TRBD1. The CDR3 is made up of 16 amino acids. With V trimmed by 0 bases and J by 0 bases, 4 bases remained unmatched. Germline V gene lookup returns CDR1 GTSNPN and CDR2 SVGIG (reference sequence). The CDR3 DNA is TGTGCCTGGAGTGTCACACAGGGGGCGAGCACAGATACGCAGTATTTT. Its translation is CAWSVTQGASTDTQYF.

V usage is TRBV14 and J usage is TRBJ2-2, with a possible D match to TRBD2 (6 bases). This CDR3 has 17 residues. In germline, CDR1 is SGHDN, CDR2 FVKESK. V was pared by 0 bases and J by 3 bases, with 14 bases between. The CDR3 is CASSQDRRGGYTGELFF. The CDR3 nucleotides are TGTGCCAGCAGCCAAGATCGGAGGGGAGGATACACCGGGGAGCTGTTTTTT. Full variable domain (remainder filled in from reference TRBV14 and TRBJ2-2): EAGVTQFPSHSVIEKGQTVTLRCDPISGHDNLYWYRRVMGKEIKFLLHFVKESKQDESGMPNNRFLAERTGGTYSTLKVQPAELEDSGVYFCASSQDRRGGYTGELFFGEGSRLTVL.

The V and J genes are TRBV14 and TRBJ2-5; D is unresolved. The CDR3 covers 13 residues. The germline gives CDR1 SGHDN, CDR2 FVKESK. Trimming shortened V by 2 bases and J by 2 bases, and 6 bases separated the two germline ends. CDR3: CASSQHLQETQYF. CDR3 bases: TGTGCCAGCAGCCAACACCTTCAAGAGACCCAGTACTTC.

The chain uses TRBV11-1 and TRBJ2-7; perhaps TRBD1 as D (6 bases). The length of the CDR3 is 12 residues. Germline V gene data show CDR1 as SGHAT and CDR2 as FQDESV (reference sequence). Trimming removed 5 bases at V and 7 bases at J, with 12 bases between. The CDR3 spells CASSPLRGEQYF. For the CDR3, the DNA is TGTGCCAGCAGCCCACTGAGGGGGGAGCAGTACTTC.

This rearrangement joins TRBV11-3 to TRBJ2-4; D tentatively reads TRBD1 or TRBD2 (6 bases each). This CDR3 contains 13 residues. Deletions cut 3 bases from V and 8 bases from J, with 11 bases between. Germline CDR1 is SGHNT and CDR2 is YENEEA. The CDR3 sequence is CASSLGRGDIQYF. CDR3 nucleotide sequence: TGTGCCAGCAGCTTGGGAAGGGGGGACATTCAGTACTTC.

The chain links TRBV2 to TRBJ2-7; tentative D call: TRBD1 (6 bases). Deletions cut 4 bases from V and 8 bases from J, with 27 bases between. The CDR3 is 17 residues long. The V gene's germline CDR1 is SNHLY and CDR2 FYNNEI. The CDR3 DNA reads TGTGCCAGCAGTGGGGACACAACTCCCTTCTGGTGGGGCAAGCAGTACTTC. It encodes CASSGDTTPFWWGKQYF. Using reference TRBV2 and TRBJ2-7 for the parts outside the CDR3, the full variable domain is EPEVTQTPSHQVTQMGQEVILRCVPISNHLYFYWYRQILGQKVEFLVSFYNNEISEKSEIFDDQFSVERPDGSNFTLKIRSTKLEDSAMYFCASSGDTTPFWWGKQYFGPGTRLTVT.

The chain combines TRBV5-4 with TRBJ2-7; D perhaps matches TRBD1 (6 bases). V lost 4 bases, J lost 2 bases, and 19 bases lay in between. CDR3 length: 16 residues. Germline CDR1 is SGHNT and CDR2 is YYREEE (reference sequence). The CDR3 nucleotides are TGTGCCAGCAGCCGGACCGGGACAAAGGTGGCCTACGAGCAGTACTTC. Translation gives CASSRTGTKVAYEQYF.

This clone was counted a single time. Other DNA sequences in the sample encode the same CDR3. The chain has TRBV7-9 and TRBJ2-5; D remains ambiguous. Germline CDR1 SEHNR, CDR2 FQNEAQ (reference sequence). V lost 6 bases and J 2 bases, leaving 4 bases between the germline ends. This CDR3 has 11 residues. The CDR3 coding sequence is TGTGCCAGCAGTTTGCAAGAGACCCAGTACTTC. This codes for CASSLQETQYF.

The CDR3 region is CAISARGEQFF. Written as DNA, the CDR3 is TGTGCCATCAGTGCACGAGGTGAGCAGTTCTTC. This chain links TRBV10-3 with TRBJ2-1; D unclear. V shed 4 bases and J shed 9 bases, with 7 bases lying between them. The CDR3 is made up of 11 amino acids. Looked up from germline, CDR1 is ENHRY and CDR2 is SYGVKD.

This clone was seen a few times. The chain combines TRBV27 with TRBJ1-2; no firm D call. Looked up from germline, CDR1 is MNHEY and CDR2 is SMNVEV (reference sequence). Trimming cost V 2 bases and J 6 bases, with 10 bases left between them. The CDR3 has 13 amino acids. This CDR3 is CASSLTWGDGYTF. Written as DNA, the CDR3 is TGTGCCAGCAGTTTAACCTGGGGTGATGGCTACACCTTC.

V usage is TRBV4-3 and J usage is TRBJ2-1; 7 bases map to TRBD1. The CDR3 has 13 amino acids. Germline V gives CDR1 LGHNA, CDR2 YSLEER. Losses at the gene ends were 3 bases for V and 16 bases for J; bases not matched to a gene: 12. CDR3 sequence (DNA): TGCGCCAGCAGCCAGGACACAGGGGCCGCCATATTCTTC. Amino acids: CASSQDTGAAIFF.

The chain couples TRBV27 to TRBJ2-2; 9 positions agree with TRBD1. The CDR3 has 15 amino acids. V was pared by 5 bases and J by 6 bases, with 7 bases of the junction left unmatched. In germline, CDR1 is MNHEY, CDR2 SMNVEV (reference sequence). The CDR3 loop is CASSLGTGPAGELFF. The CDR3 bases are TGTGCCAGCAGTCTTGGGACAGGGCCGGCCGGGGAGCTGTTTTTT.

The chain employs TRBV28 and TRBJ1-2; no firm D call. Per the germline V gene, CDR1 is MDHEN and CDR2 is SYDVKM. The CDR3 loop spans 12 amino acids. V was cut by 2 bases and J by 5 bases, with 6 bases left in between. The CDR3 DNA is TGTGCCAGCAGTTTAGGGAGTTATGGCTACACCTTC. As protein: CASSLGSYGYTF.

This clone was detected a few times. The rearrangement uses TRBV5-4 and TRBJ1-1; D is perhaps TRBD1 (6 bases). The CDR3 totals 14 residues. The germline V gene has CDR1 SGHNT and CDR2 YYREEE (reference sequence). The ends were cut back, 4 bases at V and 0 bases at J, with 10 bases in the middle. DNA for the CDR3: TGTGCCAGCAGCCCAGGGGCCATGAACACTGAAGCTTTCTTT. This gives the protein CASSPGAMNTEAFF.

This clone showed up just once. CDR3 DNA: TGTGCCAGCAGCTCCCCTACTCTAATGGGAGATACGCAGTATTTT. It yields the protein CASSSPTLMGDTQYF. V usage is TRBV7-9 and J usage is TRBJ2-3; D not resolved. Germline-derived CDR1 and CDR2 are SEHNR and FQNEAQ (reference sequence). The CDR3 is made up of 15 amino acids. V dropped 4 bases and J dropped 5 bases, with 16 bases sitting between them.

This clone has a single count. The chain joins TRBV7-2 to TRBJ2-1; 7 positions agree with TRBD2. The CDR3 is 14 amino acids. The V and J ends lost 5 bases and 3 bases, in that order; junction bases with no gene match: 4. The germline gives CDR1 SGHTA, CDR2 FQGNSA. CDR3 sequence: CASSAQRGYNEQFF. The CDR3 coding sequence is TGTGCCAGCAGCGCCCAGCGGGGCTACAATGAGCAGTTCTTC. The full variable domain, with the rest looked up from reference TRBV7-2 and TRBJ2-1, is GAGVSQSPSNKVTEKGKDVELRCDPISGHTALYWYRQSLGQGLEFLIYFQGNSAPDKSGLPSDRFSAERTGGSVSTLTIQRTQQEDSAVYLCASSAQRGYNEQFFGPGTRLTVL.

CDR3 region: CSARVDGYTF. CDR3 DNA: TGCAGTGCTAGAGTCGATGGCTACACCTTC. The chain links TRBV20-1 to TRBJ1-2; D remains ambiguous. Per the germline V gene, CDR1 is DFQATT and CDR2 is SNEGSKA (reference sequence). This CDR3 comprises 10 residues. The V end lost 1 base, the J end lost 6 bases, and 3 bases lay between the germline ends.

This rearrangement joins TRBV5-1 to TRBJ2-5; no definite D call. V was clipped by 6 bases and J by 2 bases, with 5 bases between them. Germline V gene lookup returns CDR1 SGHRS and CDR2 YFSETQ. CDR3 length: 11 residues. DNA for the CDR3: TGCGCCAGCACCGAACAAGAGACCCAGTACTTC. As protein: CASTEQETQYF.